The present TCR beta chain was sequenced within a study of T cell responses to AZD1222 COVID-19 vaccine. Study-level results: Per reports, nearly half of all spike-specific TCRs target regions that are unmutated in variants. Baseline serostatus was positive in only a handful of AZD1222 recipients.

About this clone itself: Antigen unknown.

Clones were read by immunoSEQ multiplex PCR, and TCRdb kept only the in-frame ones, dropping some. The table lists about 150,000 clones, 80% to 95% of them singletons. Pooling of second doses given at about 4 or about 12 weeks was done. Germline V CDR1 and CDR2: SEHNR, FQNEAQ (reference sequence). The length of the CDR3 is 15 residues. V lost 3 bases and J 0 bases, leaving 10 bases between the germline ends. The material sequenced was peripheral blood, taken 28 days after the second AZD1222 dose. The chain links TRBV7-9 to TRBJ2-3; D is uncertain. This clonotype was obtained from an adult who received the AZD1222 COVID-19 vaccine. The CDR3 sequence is CASSLGIPSTDTQYF. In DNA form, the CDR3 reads TGTGCCAGCAGCTTGGGCATCCCAAGCACAGATACGCAGTATTTT.